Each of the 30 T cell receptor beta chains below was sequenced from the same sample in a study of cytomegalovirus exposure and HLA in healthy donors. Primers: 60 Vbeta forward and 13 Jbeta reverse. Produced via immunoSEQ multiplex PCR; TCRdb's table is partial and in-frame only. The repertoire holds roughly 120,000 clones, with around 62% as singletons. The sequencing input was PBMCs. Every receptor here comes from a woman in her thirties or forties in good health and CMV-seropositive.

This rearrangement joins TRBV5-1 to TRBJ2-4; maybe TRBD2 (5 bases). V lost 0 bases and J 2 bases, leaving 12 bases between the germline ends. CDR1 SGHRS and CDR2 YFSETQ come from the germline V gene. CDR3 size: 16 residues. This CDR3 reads CASSLVYRGSKNIQYF. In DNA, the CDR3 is TGCGCCAGCAGCTTGGTGTATAGAGGGTCCAAAAACATTCAGTACTTC.

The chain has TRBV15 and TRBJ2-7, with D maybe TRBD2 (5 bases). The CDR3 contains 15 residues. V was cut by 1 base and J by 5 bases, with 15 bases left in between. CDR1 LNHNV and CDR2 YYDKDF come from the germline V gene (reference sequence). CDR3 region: CATSRVLGPGDEQYF. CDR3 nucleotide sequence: TGTGCCACCAGCAGAGTTCTGGGCCCCGGGGACGAGCAGTACTTC.

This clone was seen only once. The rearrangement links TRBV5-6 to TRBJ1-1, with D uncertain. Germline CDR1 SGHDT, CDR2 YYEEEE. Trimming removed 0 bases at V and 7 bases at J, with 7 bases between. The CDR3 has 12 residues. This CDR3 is CASSLVEGEAFF. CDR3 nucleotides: TGTGCCAGCAGCTTGGTCGAGGGTGAAGCTTTCTTT.

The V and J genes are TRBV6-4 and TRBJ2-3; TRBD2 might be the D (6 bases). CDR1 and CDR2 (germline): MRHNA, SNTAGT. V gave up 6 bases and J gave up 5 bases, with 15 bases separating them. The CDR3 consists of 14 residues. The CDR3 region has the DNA TGTGCCAGCAGCGCCGGAGGGGCCGGAGATACGCAGTATTTT. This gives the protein CASSAGGAGDTQYF.

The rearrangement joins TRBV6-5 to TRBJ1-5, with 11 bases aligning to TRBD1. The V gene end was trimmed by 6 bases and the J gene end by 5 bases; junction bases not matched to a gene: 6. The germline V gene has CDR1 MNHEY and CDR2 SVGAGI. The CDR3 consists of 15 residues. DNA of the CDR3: TGTGCCAGCAGCTCGGACAGGGGGCTGGATCAGCCCCAGCATTTT. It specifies CASSSDRGLDQPQHF.

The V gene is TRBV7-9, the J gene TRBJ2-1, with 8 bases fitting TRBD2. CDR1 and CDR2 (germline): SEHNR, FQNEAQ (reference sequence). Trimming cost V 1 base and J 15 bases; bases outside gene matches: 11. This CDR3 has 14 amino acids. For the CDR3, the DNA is TGTGCCAGCAGCTTAGGCCCCGGGGGGGAGACGGCGTTCTTC. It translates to CASSLGPGGETAFF.

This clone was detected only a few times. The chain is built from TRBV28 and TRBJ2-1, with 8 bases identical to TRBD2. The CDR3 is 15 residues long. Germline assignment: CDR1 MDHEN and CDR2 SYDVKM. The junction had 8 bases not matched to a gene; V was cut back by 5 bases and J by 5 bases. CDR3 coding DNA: TGTGCCAGCAGTCCCGGGGGGGGGCGCAACAATGAGCAGTTCTTC. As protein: CASSPGGGRNNEQFF.

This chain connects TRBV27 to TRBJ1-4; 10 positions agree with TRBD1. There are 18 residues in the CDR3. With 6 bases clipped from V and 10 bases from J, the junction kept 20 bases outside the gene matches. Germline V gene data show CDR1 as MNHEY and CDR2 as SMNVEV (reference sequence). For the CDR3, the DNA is TGTGCCAGCAGGCATACCAATCCTACCGGGACAGGGGTTGGAAAACTGTTTTTT. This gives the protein CASRHTNPTGTGVGKLFF. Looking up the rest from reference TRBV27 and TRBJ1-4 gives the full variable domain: EAQVTQNPRYLITVTGKKLTVTCSQNMNHEYMSWYRQDPGLGLRQIYYSMNVEVTDKGDVPEGYKVSRKEKRNFPLILESPSPNQTSLYFCASRHTNPTGTGVGKLFFGSGTQLSVL.

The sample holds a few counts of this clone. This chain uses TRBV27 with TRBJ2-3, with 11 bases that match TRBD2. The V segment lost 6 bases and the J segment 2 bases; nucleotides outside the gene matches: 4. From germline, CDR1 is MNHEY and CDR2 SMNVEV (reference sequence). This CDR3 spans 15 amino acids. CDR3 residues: CASSIAGGITDTQYF. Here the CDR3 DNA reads TGTGCCAGCAGCATAGCGGGAGGGATCACAGATACGCAGTATTTT.

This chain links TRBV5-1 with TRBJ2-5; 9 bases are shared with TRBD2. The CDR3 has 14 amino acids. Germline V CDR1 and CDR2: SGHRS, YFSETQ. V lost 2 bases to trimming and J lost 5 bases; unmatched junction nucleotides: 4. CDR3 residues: CASSFSGRGETQYF. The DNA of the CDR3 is TGCGCCAGCAGCTTTAGCGGGAGAGGGGAGACCCAGTACTTC.

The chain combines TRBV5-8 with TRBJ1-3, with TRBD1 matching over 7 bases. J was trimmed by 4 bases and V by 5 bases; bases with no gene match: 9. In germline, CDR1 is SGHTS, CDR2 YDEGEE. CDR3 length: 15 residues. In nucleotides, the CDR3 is TGTGCCAGCAGATCCGACAGGGTCTCGGGAAACACCATATATTTT. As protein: CASRSDRVSGNTIYF. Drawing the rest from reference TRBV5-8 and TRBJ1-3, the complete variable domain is EAGVTQSPTHLIKTRGQQATLRCSPISGHTSVYWYQQALGLGLQFLLWYDEGEERNRGNFPPRFSGRQFPNYSSELNVNALELEDSALYLCASRSDRVSGNTIYFGEGSWLTVV.

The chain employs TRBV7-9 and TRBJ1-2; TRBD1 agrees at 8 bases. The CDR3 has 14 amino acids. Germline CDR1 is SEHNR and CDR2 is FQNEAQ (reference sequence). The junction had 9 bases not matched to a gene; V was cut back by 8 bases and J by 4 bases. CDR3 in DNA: TGTGCCAGCTCCCGGACAGGGTGGCCCTATGGCTACACCTTC. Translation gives CASSRTGWPYGYTF.

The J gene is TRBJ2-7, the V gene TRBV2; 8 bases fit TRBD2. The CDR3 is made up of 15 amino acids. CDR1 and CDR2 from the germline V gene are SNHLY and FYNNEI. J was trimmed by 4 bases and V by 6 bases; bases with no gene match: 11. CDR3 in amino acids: CASRVRTGLGYEQYF. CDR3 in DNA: TGTGCCAGCAGGGTAAGAACGGGACTAGGGTACGAGCAGTACTTC.

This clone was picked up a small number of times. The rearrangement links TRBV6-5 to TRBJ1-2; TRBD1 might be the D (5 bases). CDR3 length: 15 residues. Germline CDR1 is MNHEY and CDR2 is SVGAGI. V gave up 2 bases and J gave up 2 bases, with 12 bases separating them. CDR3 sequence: CASSYLGEGNYGYTF. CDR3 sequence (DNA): TGTGCCAGCAGTTACCTAGGGGAGGGGAACTATGGCTACACCTTC.

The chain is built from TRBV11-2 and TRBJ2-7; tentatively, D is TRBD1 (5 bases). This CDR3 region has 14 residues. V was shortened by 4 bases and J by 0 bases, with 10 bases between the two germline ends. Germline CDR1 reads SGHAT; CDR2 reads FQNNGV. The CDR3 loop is CASSSPGYSYEQYF. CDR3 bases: TGTGCCAGCAGCTCTCCAGGGTACTCCTACGAGCAGTACTTC.

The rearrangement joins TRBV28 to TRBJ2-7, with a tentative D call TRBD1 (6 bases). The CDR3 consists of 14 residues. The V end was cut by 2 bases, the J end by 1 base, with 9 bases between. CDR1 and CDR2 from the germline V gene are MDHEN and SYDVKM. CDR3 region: CASSLPQGSYEQYF. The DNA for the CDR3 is TGTGCCAGCAGTTTACCCCAGGGGTCCTACGAGCAGTACTTC.

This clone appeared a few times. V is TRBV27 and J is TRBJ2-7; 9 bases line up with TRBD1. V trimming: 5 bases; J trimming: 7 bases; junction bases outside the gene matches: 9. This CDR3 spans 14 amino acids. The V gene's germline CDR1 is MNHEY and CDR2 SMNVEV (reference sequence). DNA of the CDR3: TGTGCCAGCAGTCCGCAACAGGGGGCGAGAGAGCAGTACTTC. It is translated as CASSPQQGAREQYF.

CDR3 region: CATSRSLDSTGNTIYF. Here the CDR3 DNA reads TGTGCCACCAGCAGATCACTCGACAGCACTGGAAACACCATATATTTT. This chain connects TRBV15 to TRBJ1-3, with a tentative D call TRBD1 (5 bases). V was trimmed by 2 bases and J by 2 bases, leaving 13 bases between them. The CDR3 has 16 residues. CDR1 is LNHNV and CDR2 is YYDKDF in the germline V gene (reference sequence).

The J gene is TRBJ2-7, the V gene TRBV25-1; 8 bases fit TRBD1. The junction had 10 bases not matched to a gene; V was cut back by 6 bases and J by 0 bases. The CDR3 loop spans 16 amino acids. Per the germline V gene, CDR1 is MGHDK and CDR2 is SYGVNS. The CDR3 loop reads CASRAITGTGSYEQYF. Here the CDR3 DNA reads TGTGCCAGCAGAGCAATAACCGGGACAGGCTCCTACGAGCAGTACTTC.

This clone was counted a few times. The chain's CDR3 is CASSLPDSGEQYF. In nucleotides, the CDR3 is TGTGCCAGCAGCCTCCCCGACAGTGGCGAGCAGTACTTC. The chain carries TRBV5-6 and TRBJ2-7; weak D call: TRBD1 (5 bases). Trimming took off 4 bases at V and 6 bases at J, with 14 bases between the two ends. CDR1 is SGHDT and CDR2 is YYEEEE in the germline V gene. This CDR3 is 13 amino acids long.

The CDR3 reads CASSLAGGLNEQFF. For the CDR3, the DNA is TGTGCCAGCAGCTTAGCGGGAGGCCTCAATGAGCAGTTCTTC. The V gene is TRBV7-9, the J gene TRBJ2-1; TRBD2 is a possible D gene (6 bases). Per the germline V gene, CDR1 is SEHNR and CDR2 is FQNEAQ (reference sequence). The ends were cut back, 0 bases at V and 6 bases at J, with 9 bases in the middle. The CDR3 contains 14 residues. The variable domain in full, with the rest retrieved from reference TRBV7-9 and TRBJ2-1, is DTGVSQNPRHKITKRGQNVTFRCDPISEHNRLYWYRQTLGQGPEFLTYFQNEAQLEKSRLLSDRFSAERPKGSFSTLEIQRTEQGDSAMYLCASSLAGGLNEQFFGPGTRLTVL.

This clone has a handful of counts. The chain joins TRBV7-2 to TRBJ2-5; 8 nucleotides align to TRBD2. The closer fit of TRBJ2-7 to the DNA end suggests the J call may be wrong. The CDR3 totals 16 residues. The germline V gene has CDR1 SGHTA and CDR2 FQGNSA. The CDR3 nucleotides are TGTGCCAGCAGCTTAGACACTAGCGGATTCGGGTACGAGCAGTACTTC. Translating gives CASSLDTSGFGYEQYF.

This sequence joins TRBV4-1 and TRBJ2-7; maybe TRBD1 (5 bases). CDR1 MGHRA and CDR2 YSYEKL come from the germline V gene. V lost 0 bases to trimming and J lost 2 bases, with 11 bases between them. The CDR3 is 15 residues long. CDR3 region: CASSQETVKTYEQYF. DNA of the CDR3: TGCGCCAGCAGCCAAGAGACAGTAAAAACCTACGAGCAGTACTTC.

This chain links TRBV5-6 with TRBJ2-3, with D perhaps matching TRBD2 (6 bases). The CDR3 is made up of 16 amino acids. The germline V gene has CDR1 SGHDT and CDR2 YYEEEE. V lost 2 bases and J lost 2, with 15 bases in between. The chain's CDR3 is CASSFGARENTDTQYF. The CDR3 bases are TGTGCCAGCAGCTTTGGAGCGCGGGAAAACACAGATACGCAGTATTTT.

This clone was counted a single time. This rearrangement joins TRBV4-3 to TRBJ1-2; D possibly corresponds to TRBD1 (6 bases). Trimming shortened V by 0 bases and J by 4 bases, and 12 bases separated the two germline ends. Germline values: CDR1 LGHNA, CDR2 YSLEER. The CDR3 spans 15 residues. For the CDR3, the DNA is TGCGCCAGCAGCCAAGACAGGGAGGGGGTCTATGGCTACACCTTC. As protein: CASSQDREGVYGYTF.

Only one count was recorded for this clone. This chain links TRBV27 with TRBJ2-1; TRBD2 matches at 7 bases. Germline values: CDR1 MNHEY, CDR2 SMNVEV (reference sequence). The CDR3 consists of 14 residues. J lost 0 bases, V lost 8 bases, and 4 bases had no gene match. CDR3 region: CASSERGSYNEQFF. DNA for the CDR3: TGTGCCAGCTCCGAGCGGGGCTCCTACAATGAGCAGTTCTTC.

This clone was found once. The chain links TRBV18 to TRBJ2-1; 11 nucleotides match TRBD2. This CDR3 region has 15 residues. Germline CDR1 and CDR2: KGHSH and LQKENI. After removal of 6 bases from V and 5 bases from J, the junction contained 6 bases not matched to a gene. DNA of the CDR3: TGTGCCAGCTCCATAACTAGCGGGAGAAACAATGAGCAGTTCTTC. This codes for CASSITSGRNNEQFF.

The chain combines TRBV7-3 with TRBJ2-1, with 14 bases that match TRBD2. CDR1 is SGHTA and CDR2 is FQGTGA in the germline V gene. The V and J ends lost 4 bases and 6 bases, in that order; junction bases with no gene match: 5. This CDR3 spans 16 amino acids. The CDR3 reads CASSSSTSGRANEQFF. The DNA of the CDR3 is TGTGCCAGCAGCTCATCGACTAGCGGGAGGGCCAATGAGCAGTTCTTC.

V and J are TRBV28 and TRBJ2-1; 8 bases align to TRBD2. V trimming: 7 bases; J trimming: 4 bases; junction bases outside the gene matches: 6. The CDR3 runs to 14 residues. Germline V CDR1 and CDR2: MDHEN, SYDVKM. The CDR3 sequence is CASTERERYNEQFF. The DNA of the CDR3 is TGTGCCAGCACTGAGCGGGAGCGGTACAATGAGCAGTTCTTC.

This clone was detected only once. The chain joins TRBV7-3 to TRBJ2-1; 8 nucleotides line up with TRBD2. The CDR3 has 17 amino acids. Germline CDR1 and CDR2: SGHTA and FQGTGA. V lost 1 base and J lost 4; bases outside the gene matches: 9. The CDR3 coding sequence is TGTGCCAGCAGCTTAAGGGGAGGGGCTAGCGGGTACAATGAGCAGTTCTTC. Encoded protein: CASSLRGGASGYNEQFF.